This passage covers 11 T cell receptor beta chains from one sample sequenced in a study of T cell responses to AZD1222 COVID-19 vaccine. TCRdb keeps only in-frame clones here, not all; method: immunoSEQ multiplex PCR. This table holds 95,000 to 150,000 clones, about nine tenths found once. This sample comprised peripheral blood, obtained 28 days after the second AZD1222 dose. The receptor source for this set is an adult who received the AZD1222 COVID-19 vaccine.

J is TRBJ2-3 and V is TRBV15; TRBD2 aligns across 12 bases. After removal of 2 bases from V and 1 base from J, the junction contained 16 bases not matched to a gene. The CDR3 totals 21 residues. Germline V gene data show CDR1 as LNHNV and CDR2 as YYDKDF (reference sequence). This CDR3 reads CATSRKGASGGALLGTDTQYF. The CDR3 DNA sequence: TGTGCCACCAGCAGAAAAGGGGCTAGCGGGGGGGCTCTCCTTGGCACAGATACGCAGTATTTT.

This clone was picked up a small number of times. CDR3 sequence reads: CATSRDRSVFSNQPQHF. The CDR3 DNA reads as TGTGCCACCAGCAGAGATCGGTCAGTTTTTAGCAATCAGCCCCAGCATTTT. The chain combines TRBV15 with TRBJ1-5; D unresolved. Germline values: CDR1 LNHNV, CDR2 YYDKDF (reference sequence). CDR3 length equals 17 residues. With 0 bases removed from V and 0 bases from J, the gap between germline ends came to 12 bases.

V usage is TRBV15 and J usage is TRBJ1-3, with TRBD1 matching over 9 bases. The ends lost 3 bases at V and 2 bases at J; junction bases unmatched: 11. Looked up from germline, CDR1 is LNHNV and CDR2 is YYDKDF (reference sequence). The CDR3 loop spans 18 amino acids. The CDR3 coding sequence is TGTGCCACCAGCAGGAGGGGAACCGGGACAGGGACTGGAAACACCATATATTTT. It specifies CATSRRGTGTGTGNTIYF.

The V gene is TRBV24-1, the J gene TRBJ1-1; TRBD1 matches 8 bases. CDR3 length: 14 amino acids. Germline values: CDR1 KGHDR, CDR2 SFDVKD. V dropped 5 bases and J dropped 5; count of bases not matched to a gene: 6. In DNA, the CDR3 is TGTGCCACCAGTGGAGGACAGGGAAGGACTGAAGCTTTCTTT. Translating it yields CATSGGQGRTEAFF.

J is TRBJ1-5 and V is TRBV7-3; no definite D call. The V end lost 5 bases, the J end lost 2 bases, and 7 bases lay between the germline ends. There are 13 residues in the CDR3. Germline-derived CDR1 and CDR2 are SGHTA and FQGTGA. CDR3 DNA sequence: TGTGCCAGCAGCCCGGACGGCAATCAGCCCCAGCATTTT. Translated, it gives CASSPDGNQPQHF.

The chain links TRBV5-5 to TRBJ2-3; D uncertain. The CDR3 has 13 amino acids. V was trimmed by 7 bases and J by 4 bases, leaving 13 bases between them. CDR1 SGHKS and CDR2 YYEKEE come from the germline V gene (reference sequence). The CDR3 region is CASWLGSPDTQYF. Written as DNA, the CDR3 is TGTGCCAGCTGGTTGGGATCCCCAGATACGCAGTATTTT. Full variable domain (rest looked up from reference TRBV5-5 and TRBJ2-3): DAGVTQSPTHLIKTRGQQVTLRCSPISGHKSVSWYQQVLGQGPQFIFQYYEKEERGRGNFPDRFSARQFPNYSSELNVNALLLGDSALYLCASWLGSPDTQYFGPGTRLTVL.

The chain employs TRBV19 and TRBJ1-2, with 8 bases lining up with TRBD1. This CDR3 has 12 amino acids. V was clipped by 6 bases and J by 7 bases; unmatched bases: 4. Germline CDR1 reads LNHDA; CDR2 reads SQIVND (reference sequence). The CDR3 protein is CASSGQGFGYTF. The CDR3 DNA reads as TGTGCCAGTAGCGGACAGGGCTTTGGCTACACCTTC.

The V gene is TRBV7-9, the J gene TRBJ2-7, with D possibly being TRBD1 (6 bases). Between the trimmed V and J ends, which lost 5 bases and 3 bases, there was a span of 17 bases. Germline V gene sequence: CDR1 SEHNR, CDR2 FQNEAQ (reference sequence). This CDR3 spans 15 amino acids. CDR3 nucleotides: TGTGCCAGCAGCCCAGAGACAGGTGGATACTACGAGCAGTACTTC. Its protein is CASSPETGGYYEQYF.

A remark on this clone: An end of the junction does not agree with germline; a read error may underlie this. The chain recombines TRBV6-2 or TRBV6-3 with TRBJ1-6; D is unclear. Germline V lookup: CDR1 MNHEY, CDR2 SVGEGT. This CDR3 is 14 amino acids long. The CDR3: CASRYSGYNSPLHF. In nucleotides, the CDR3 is TGTGCCAGCAGGTACTCTGGGTATAATTCACCCCTCCACTTT.

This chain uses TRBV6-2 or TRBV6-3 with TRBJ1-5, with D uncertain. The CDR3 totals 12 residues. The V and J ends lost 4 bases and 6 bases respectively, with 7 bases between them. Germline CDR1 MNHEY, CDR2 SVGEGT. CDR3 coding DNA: TGTGCCAGCAGTTTACTTGCTCAGCCCCAGCATTTT. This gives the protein CASSLLAQPQHF.

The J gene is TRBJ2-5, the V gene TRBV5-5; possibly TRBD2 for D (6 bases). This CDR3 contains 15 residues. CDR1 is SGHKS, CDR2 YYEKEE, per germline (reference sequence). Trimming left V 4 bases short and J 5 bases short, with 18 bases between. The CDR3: CASSPPGTGGETQYF. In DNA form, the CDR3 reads TGTGCCAGCAGCCCACCCGGGACCGGAGGGGAGACCCAGTACTTC.